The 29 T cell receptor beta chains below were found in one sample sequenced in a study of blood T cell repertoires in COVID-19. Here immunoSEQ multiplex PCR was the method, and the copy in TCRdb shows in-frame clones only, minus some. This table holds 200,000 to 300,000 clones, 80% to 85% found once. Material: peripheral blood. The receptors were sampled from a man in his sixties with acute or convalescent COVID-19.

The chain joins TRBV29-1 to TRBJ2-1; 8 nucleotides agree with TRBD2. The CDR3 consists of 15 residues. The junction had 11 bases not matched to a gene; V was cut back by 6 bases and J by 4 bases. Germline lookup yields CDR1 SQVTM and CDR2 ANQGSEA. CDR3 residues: CSVSGGAGGYNEQFF. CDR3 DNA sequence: TGCAGCGTCTCGGGAGGGGCTGGGGGTTACAATGAGCAGTTCTTC.

In DNA, the CDR3 is TGTGCCAGCAGCGTCAGGGGTGGGGACATTCAGTACTTC. This translates into CASSVRGGDIQYF. The rearrangement joins TRBV5-6 to TRBJ2-4; D is perhaps TRBD1 (6 bases). V was clipped by 4 bases and J by 8 bases, with 13 bases between them. Germline V CDR1 and CDR2: SGHDT, YYEEEE. The CDR3 is made up of 13 amino acids.

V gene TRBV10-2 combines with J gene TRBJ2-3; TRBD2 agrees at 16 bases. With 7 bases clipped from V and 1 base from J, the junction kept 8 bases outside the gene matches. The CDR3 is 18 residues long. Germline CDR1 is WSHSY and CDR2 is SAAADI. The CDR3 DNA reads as TGCGCCAGCAAGGGACTAGCGGGGGGGCACTTCGGCACAGATACGCAGTATTTT. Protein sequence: CASKGLAGGHFGTDTQYF.

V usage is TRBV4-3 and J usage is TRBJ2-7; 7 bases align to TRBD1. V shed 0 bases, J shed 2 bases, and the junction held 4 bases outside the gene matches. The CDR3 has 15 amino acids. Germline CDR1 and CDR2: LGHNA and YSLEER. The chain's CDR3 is CASSQDSGQTYEQYF. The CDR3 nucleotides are TGCGCCAGCAGCCAAGATTCGGGACAGACCTACGAGCAGTACTTC.

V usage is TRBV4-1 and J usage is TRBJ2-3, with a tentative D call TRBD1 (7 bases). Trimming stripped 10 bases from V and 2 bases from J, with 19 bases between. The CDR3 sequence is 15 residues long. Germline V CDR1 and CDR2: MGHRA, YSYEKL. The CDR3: CATRGAGLSTDTQYF. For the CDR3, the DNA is TGCGCCACCAGGGGGGCGGGCCTGTCCACAGATACGCAGTATTTT.

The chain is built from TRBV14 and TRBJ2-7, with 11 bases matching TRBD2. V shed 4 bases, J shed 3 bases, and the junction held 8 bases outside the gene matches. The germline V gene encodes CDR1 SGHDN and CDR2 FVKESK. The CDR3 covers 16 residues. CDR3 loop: CASSLLAGGPYYEQYF. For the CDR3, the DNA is TGTGCCAGCAGCCTTCTAGCGGGAGGACCCTACTACGAGCAGTACTTC.

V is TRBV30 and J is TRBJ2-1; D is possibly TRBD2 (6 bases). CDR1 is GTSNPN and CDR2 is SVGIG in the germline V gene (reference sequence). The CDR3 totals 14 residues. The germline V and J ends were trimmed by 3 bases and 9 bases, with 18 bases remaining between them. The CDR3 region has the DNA TGTGCCTGGAGGGGAGGAGACAGACTTGGTGAGCAGTTCTTC. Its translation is CAWRGGDRLGEQFF.

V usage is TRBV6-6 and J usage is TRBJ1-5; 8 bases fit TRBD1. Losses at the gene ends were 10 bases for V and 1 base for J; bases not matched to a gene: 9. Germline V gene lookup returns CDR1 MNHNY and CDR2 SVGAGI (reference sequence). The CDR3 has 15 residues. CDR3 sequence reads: CAISSRGRSNQPQHF. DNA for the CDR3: TGTGCCATCTCGAGCAGGGGGCGAAGCAATCAGCCCCAGCATTTT.

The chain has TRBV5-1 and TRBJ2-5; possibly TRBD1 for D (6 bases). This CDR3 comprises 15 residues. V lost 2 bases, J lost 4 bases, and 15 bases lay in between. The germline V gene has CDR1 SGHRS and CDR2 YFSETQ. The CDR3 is CASSFQGLGAETQYF. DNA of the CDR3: TGCGCCAGCAGCTTTCAGGGGTTGGGAGCAGAGACCCAGTACTTC. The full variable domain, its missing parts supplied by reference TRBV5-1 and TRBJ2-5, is KAGVTQTPRYLIKTRGQQVTLSCSPISGHRSVSWYQQTPGQGLQFLFEYFSETQRNKGNFPGRFSGRQFSNSRSEMNVSTLELGDSALYLCASSFQGLGAETQYFGPGTRLLVL.

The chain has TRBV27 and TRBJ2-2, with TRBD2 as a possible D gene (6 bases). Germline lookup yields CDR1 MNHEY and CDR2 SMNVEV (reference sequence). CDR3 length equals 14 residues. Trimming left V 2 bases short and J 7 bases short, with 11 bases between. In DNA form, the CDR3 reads TGTGCCAGCAGTTTAGCGGGGATGATCGGGGAGCTGTTTTTT. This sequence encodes CASSLAGMIGELFF.

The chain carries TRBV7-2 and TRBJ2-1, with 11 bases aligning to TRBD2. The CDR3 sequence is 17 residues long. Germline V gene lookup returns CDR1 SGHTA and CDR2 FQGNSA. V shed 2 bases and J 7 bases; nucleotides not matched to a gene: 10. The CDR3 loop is CASSLMGRLAGGNEQFF. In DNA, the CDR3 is TGTGCCAGCAGCTTAATGGGACGGCTAGCGGGAGGAAATGAGCAGTTCTTC.

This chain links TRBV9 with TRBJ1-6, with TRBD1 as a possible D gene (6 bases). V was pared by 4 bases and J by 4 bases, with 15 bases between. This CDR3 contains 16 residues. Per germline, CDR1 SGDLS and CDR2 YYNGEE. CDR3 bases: TGTGCCAGCAGCATCCGGGACACCCCATATAATTCACCCCTCCACTTT. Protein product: CASSIRDTPYNSPLHF. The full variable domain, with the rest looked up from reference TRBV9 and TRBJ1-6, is DSGVTQTPKHLITATGQRVTLRCSPRSGDLSVYWYQQSLDQGLQFLIQYYNGEERAKGNILERFSAQQFPDLHSELNLSSLELGDSALYFCASSIRDTPYNSPLHFGNGTRLTVT.

The CDR3 DNA is TGTGCCAGCAGTTTATCAGACACCAACTATGGCTACACCTTC. Translating it yields CASSLSDTNYGYTF. The V and J genes are TRBV28 and TRBJ1-2, with D unresolved. From germline, CDR1 is MDHEN and CDR2 SYDVKM. This CDR3 comprises 14 residues. V lost 1 base, J lost 2 bases, and 8 bases lay in between.

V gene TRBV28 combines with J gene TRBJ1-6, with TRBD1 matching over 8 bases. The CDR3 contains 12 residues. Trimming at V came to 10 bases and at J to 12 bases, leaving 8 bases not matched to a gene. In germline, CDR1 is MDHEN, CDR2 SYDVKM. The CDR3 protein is CATSRGLGPLHF. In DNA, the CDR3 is TGTGCCACCTCCAGGGGGCTAGGACCCCTCCACTTT.

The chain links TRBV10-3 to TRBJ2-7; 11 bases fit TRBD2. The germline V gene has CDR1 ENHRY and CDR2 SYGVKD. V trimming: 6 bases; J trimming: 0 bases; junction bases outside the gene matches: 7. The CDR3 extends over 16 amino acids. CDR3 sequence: CAIRGGLAGGSYEQYF. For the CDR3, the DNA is TGTGCCATCAGGGGCGGACTAGCGGGTGGCTCCTACGAGCAGTACTTC.

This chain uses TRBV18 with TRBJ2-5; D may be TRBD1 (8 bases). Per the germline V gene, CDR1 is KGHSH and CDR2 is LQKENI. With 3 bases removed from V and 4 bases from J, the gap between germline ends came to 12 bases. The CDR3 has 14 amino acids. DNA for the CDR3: TGTGCCAGCTCACCCCACAGGGGGGGAGAGACCCAGTACTTC. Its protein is CASSPHRGGETQYF.

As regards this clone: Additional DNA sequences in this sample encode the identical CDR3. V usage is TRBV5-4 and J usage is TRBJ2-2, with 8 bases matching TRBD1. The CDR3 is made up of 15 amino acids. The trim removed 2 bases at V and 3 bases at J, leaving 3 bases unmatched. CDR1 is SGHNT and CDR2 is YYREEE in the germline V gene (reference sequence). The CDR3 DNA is TGTGCCAGCAGCTTTCCACAGGGGGACACCGGGGAGCTGTTTTTT. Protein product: CASSFPQGDTGELFF. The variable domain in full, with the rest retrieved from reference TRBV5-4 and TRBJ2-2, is ETGVTQSPTHLIKTRGQQVTLRCSSQSGHNTVSWYQQALGQGPQFIFQYYREEENGRGNFPPRFSGLQFPNYSSELNVNALELDDSALYLCASSFPQGDTGELFFGEGSRLTVL.

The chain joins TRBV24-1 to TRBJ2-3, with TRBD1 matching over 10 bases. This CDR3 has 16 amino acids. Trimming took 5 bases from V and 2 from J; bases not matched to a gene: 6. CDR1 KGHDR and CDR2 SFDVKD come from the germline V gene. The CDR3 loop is CATSGGQGSSTDTQYF. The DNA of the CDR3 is TGTGCCACCAGTGGGGGACAGGGGTCGTCCACAGATACGCAGTATTTT.

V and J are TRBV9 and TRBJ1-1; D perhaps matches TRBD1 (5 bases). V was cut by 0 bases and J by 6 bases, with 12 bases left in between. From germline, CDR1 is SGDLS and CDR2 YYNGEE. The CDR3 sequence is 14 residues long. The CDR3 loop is CASSVAGRFSEAFF. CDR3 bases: TGTGCCAGCAGCGTAGCAGGGCGATTCTCTGAAGCTTTCTTT.

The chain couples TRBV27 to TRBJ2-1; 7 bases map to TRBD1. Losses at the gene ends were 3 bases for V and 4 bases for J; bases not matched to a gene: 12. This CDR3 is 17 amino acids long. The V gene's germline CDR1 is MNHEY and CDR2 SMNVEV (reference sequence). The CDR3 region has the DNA TGTGCCAGCAGTTTTGGGGATCCGGGACAGCCTTACAATGAGCAGTTCTTC. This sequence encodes CASSFGDPGQPYNEQFF.

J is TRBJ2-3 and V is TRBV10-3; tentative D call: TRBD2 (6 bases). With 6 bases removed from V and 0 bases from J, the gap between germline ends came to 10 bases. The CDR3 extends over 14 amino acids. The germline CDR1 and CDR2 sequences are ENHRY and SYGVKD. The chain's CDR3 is CAIRVGTSTDTQYF. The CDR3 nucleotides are TGTGCCATCAGAGTTGGGACTAGCACAGATACGCAGTATTTT.

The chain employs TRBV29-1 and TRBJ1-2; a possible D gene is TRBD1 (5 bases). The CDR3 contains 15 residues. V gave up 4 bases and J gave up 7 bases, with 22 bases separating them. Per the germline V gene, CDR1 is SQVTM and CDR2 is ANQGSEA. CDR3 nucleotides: TGCAGCGTTGGTATTGGCGGGGCAGCACTATCTGGCTACACCTTC. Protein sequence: CSVGIGGAALSGYTF.

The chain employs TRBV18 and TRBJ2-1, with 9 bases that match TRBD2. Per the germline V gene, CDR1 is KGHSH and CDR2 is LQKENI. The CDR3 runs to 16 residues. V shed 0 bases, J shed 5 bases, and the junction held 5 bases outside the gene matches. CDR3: CASSPPGGGAHNEQFF. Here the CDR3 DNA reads TGTGCCAGCTCACCACCTGGCGGGGGGGCCCACAATGAGCAGTTCTTC.

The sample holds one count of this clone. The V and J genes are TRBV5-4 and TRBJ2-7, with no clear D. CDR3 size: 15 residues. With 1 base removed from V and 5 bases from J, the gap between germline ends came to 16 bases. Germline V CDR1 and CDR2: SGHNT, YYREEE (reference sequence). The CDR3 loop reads CASSLRRKSGNEQYF. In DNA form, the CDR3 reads TGTGCCAGCAGCTTGAGGCGGAAGTCGGGTAACGAGCAGTACTTC.

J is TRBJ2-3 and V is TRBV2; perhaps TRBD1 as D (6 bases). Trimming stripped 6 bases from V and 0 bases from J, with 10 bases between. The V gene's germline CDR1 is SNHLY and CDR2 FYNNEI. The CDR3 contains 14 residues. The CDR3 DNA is TGTGCCAGCAGCCCGGACAGAAGCACAGATACGCAGTATTTT. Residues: CASSPDRSTDTQYF.

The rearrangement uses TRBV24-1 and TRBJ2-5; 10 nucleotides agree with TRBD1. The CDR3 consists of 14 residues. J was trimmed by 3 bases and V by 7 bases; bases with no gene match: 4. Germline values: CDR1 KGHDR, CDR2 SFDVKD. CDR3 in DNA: TGTGCCACCAGCGATGGGACAGGGGAAGAGACCCAGTACTTC. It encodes CATSDGTGEETQYF.

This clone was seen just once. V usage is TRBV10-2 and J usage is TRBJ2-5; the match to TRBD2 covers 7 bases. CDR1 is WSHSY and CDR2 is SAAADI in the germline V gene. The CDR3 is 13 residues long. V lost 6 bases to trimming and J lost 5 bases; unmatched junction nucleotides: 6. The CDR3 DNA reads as TGCGCCAGCAGGAGCGGGGAGGGGGAGACCCAGTACTTC. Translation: CASRSGEGETQYF.

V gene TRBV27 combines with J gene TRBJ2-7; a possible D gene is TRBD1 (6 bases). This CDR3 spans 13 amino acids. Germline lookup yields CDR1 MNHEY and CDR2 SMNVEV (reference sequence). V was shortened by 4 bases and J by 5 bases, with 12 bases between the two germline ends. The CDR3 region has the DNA TGTGCCAGCAGTTATAAACAGGGTGACGAGCAGTACTTC. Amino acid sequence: CASSYKQGDEQYF.

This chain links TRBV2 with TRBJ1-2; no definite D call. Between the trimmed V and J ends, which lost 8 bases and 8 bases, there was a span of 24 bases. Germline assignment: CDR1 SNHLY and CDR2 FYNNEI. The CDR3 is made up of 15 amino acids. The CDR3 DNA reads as TGTGCCAGCCGGCAGGAGGGCTCTATAACGGGCGGCTACACCTTC. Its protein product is CASRQEGSITGGYTF.